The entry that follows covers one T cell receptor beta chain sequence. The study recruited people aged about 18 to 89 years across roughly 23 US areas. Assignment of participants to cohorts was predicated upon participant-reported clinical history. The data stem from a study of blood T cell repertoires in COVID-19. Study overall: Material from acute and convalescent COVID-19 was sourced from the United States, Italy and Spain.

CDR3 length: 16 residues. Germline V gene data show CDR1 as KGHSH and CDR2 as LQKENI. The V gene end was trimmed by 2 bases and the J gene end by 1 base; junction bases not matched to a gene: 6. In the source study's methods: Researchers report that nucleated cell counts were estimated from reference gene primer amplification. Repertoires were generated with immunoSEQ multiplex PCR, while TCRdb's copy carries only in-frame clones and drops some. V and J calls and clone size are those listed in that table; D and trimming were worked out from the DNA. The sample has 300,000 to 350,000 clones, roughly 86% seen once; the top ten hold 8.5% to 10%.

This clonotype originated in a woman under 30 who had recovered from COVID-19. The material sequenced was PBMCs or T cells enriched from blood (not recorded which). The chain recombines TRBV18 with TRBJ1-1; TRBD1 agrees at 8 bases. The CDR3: CASSPSIGQGNTEAFF. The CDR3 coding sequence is TGTGCCAGCTCACCATCGATTGGACAGGGGAACACTGAAGCTTTCTTT.